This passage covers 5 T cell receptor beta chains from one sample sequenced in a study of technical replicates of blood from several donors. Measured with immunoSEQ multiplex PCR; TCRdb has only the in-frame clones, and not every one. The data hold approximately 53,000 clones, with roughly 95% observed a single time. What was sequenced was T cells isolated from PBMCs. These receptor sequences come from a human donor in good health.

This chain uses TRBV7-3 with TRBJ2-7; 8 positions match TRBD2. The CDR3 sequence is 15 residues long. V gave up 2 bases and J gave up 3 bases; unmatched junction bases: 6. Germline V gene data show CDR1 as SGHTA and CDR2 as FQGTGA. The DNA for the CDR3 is TGTGCCAGCAGCTTAGCGGGAGGTGGTCTCTACGAGCAGTACTTC. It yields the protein CASSLAGGGLYEQYF.

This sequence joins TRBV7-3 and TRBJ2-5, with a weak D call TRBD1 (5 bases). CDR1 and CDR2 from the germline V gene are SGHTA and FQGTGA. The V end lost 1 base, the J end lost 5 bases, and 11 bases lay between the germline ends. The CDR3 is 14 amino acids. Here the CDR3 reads CASSLNQGSETQYF. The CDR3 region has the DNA TGTGCCAGCAGCTTAAATCAGGGATCTGAGACCCAGTACTTC.

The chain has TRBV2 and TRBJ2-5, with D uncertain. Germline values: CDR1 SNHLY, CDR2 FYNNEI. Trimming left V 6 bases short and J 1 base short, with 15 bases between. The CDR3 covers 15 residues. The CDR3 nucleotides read TGTGCCAGCAGCGCTGCGACCGCTAGCCAAGAGACCCAGTACTTC. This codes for CASSAATASQETQYF.

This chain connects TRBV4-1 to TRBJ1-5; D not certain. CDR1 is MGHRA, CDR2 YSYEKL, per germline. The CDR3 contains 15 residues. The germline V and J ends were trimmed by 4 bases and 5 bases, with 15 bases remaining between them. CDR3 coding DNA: TGCGCCAGCAGCCCCTATAAGGTACAGCATCAGCCCCAGCATTTT. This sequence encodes CASSPYKVQHQPQHF.

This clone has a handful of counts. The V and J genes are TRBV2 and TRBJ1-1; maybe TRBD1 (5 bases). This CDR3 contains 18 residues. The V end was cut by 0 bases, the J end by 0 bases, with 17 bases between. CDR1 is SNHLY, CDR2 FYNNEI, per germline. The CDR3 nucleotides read TGTGCCAGCAGTGAAGCGCTTAGGAGGGGTGATGTGAACACTGAAGCTTTCTTT. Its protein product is CASSEALRRGDVNTEAFF.